This T cell receptor beta chain originates from a study of HIV-infected children after antiretroviral therapy interruption. Overall study: Children were on planned treatment interruption or continuous treatment.

V shed 5 bases and J shed 6 bases, with 7 bases lying between them. The germline V gene has CDR1 MNHEY and CDR2 SMNVEV (reference sequence). The CDR3 is 12 amino acids. The TCR library was built from RNA with a 3' RACE protocol and unique molecular identifiers. Each CDR3 protein gets one entry after TCRdb re-called the 3' RACE reads with MiXCR. Of about 89,000 distinct CDR3 sequences detected, approximately 6.9% appear once; the ten largest clones hold about 1.1%. This clonotype has a count of ten or more. Its antigen is unknown. The study, taken as a whole, reports: By the end of treatment interruption, naive CD4+ clonality (Gini) increased.

Treatment indicated: PENTA 11 planned treatment interruption arm or continuous ART arm. At least 5 million viable PBMCs were required per cryopreserved sample. The chain is built from TRBV27 and TRBJ2-2; D is unresolved. The sample consisted of CD45RA+ CD4+ T cells from PBMCs, pooled from several time points, taken from a donor given antiretroviral therapy, either interrupted or continuous. Noted subset: naive CD4+ CD45RA+ CD45RO- T cells. The receptor comes from a pool of human donors with HIV. CDR3 coding DNA: TGTGCCAGCAGTCACAATGCCGGGGAGCTGTTTTTT. Residues: CASSHNAGELFF.